The subject of this entry is one T cell receptor beta chain. The data were taken from a study of PD-1 blockade in mismatch repair-deficient tumors. Assay used: immunoSEQ multiplex PCR; TCRdb lists only in-frame clones, some missing. The repertoire consists of 40,000 or so clones, with roughly 80% occurring once and the leading ten covering approximately 22%. The germline V gene encodes CDR1 MGHRA and CDR2 YSYEKL. CDR3 size: 13 residues. V lost 0 bases and J 7 bases, leaving 9 bases between the germline ends. Material: peripheral blood, obtained 4 weeks after starting pembrolizumab. This rearrangement joins TRBV4-1 to TRBJ1-2; D unresolved. The sequence was collected from an adult with mismatch repair-deficient cancer. The CDR3, as DNA: TGCGCCAGCAGCCAAGAGGGCGGCGGTGGCTACACCTTC. Its protein product is CASSQEGGGGYTF.